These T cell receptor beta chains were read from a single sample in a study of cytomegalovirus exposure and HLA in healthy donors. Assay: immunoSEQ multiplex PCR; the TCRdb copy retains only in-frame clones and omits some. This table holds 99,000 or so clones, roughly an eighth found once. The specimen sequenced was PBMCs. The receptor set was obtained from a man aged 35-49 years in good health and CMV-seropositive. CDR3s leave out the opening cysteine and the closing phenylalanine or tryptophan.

ASSYQGLDTEAF TRBV6-5
ASSTQGVNTEAF TRBV2
ASSPRGQGTEKLF TRBV4-2
ASSDTGVDRDEQY TRBV6-6
ASGSSQGFIGRDTEAF TRBV12-5
ASGGNQPQH TRBV19
SVDQGGTNYGYT TRBV29-1
ASSLGTDTEAF TRBV9
ASSSMTTGHRLYYGYT TRBV12-1
ATSRTGVENIQY TRBV15
AWSVQGYQPQH TRBV30
ASSPGGGRASYEQY TRBV5-4
AAGVTNEKLF TRBV7-9
ASSLTQGRNTEAF TRBV5-1
ASSPGAWTAGGYT TRBV19
ASSLRQGPGTIY TRBV5-1
ASSQDRGTDTQY TRBV11-2
SVAPSTGRGYT TRBV29-1
ASSRQLAGADTQY TRBV27
AISDLKLNTEAF TRBV10-3
ASSPTGSNQPQH TRBV11-3
AVREGSHTDTQY TRBV6-1
ATNGPRGTDTQY TRBV15
ASSLAGSDQPQH TRBV5-4
ASTGGDYGYT TRBV25-1
AWSEDGRYKDTQY TRBV30
AISESYQGSPAF TRBV10-3
ASSLAGTGDTQY TRBV5-1
ASMLDTRTEAF TRBV2
ASSPGAGAQETQY TRBV5-5
ASSPAGAGANVLT TRBV6-5
ATRDRALDTQY TRBV19
ASSGTGTGVQETQY TRBV5-4
ASSLVSGSSYNEQF TRBV7-6
ASSYGGLPGDEQF TRBV5-1
ASSSSSYEQY TRBV28
ASSVAEGQGEALVYGYT TRBV9
ASSPRVTEAF TRBV7-8
ASSPFRGVNEQY TRBV18
ASSLLAGEQY TRBV28
SVEALGQGYYEQY TRBV29-1
ASSLGGTGFREQY TRBV28
SVVYGGTMN TRBV29-1
ASSEAGVQETQY TRBV7-9
ASSLTLHRGGITGELF TRBV18
ACTSLVFNEQF TRBV30
ASSPGTMGTEAF TRBV18
ASSQGTPSSYNEQF TRBV27
ASSLGGLAGDYEQY TRBV7-2
ASTRQGAGELF TRBV7-9
ASSPRYTGELF TRBV6-1
ATSRETGVGNEKLF TRBV15
ASSEQSRGRELF TRBV25-1
ASSLNRNTEAF TRBV7-9